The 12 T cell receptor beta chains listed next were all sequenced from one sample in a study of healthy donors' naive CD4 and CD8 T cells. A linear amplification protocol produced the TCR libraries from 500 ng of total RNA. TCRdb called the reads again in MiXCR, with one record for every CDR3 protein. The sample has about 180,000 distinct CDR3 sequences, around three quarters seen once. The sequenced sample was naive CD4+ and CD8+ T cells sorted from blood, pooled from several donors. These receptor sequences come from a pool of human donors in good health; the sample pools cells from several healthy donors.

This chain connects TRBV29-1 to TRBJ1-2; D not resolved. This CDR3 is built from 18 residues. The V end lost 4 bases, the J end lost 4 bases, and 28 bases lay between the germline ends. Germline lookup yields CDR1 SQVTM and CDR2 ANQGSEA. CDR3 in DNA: TGCAGCGTTGTCGGGCCGGGGTCATCTGTGGAGTTTGTCTATGGCTACACCTTC. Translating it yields CSVVGPGSSVEFVYGYTF. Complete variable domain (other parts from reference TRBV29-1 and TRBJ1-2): SAVISQKPSRDICQRGTSLTIQCQVDSQVTMMFWYRQQPGQSLTLIATANQGSEATYESGFVIDKFPISRPNLTFSTLTVSNMSPEDSSIYLCSVVGPGSSVEFVYGYTFGSGTRLTVV.

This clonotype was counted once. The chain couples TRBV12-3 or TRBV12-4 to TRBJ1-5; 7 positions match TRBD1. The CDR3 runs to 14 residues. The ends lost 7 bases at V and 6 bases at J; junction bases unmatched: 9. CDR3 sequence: CASTRDSQVQPQHF. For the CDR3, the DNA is TGTGCCAGCACTAGGGACAGCCAAGTTCAGCCCCAGCATTTT.

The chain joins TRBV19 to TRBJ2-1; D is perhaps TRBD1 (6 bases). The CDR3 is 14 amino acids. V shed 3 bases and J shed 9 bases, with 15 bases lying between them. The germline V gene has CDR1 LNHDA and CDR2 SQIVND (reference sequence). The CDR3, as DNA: TGTGCCAGTAGTATCAGGGGACCATACGGTGAGCAGTTCTTC. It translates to CASSIRGPYGEQFF.

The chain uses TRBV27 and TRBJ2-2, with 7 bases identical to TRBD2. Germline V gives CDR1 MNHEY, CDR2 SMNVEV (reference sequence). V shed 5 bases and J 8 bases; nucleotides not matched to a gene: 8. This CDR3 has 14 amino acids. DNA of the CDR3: TGTGCCAGCAGTCCGCGGGAGAGGCAAGGGGAGCTGTTTTTT. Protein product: CASSPRERQGELFF.

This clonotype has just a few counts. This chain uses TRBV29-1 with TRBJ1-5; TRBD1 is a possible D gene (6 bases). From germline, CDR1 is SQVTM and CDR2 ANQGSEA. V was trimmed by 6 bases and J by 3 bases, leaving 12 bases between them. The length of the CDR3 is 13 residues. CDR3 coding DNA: TGCAGCGTCGCCGGACAGCCCAATCAGCCCCAGCATTTT. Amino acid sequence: CSVAGQPNQPQHF.

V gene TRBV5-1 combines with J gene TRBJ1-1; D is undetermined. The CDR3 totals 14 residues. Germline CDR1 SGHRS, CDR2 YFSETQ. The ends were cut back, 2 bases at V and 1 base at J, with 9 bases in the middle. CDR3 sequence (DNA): TGCGCCAGCAGCTTCGGTGGGTCGAACACTGAAGCTTTCTTT. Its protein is CASSFGGSNTEAFF.

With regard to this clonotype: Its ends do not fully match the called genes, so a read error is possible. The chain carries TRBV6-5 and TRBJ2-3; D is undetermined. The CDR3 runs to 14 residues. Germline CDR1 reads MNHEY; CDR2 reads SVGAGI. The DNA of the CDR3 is TGTGCTAGCAGTTACGCAAGGGCCCGAGATACGCAGTATTTT. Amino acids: CASSYARARDTQYF.

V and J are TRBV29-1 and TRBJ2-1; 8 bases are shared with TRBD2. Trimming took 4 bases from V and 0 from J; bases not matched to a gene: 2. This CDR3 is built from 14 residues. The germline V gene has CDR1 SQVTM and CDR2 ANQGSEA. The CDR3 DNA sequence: TGCAGCGTTGTCCTAGCGGGCTCCTACAATGAGCAGTTCTTC. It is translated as CSVVLAGSYNEQFF.

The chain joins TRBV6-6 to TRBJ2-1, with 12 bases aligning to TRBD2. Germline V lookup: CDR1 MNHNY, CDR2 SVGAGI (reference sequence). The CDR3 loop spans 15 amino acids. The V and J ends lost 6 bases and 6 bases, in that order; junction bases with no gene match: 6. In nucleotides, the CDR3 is TGTGCCAGCAGACCCGGGACTAGCGGGCCCAATGAGCAGTTCTTC. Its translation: CASRPGTSGPNEQFF.

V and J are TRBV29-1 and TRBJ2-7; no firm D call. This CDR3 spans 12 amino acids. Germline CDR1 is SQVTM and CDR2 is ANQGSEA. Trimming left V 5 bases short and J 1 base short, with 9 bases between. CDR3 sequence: CSVLDTSYEQYF. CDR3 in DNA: TGCAGCGTTTTAGACACGTCCTACGAGCAGTACTTC.

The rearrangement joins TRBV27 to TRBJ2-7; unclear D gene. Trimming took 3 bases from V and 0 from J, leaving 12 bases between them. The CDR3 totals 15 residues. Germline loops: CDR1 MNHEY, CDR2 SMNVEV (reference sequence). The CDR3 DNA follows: TGTGCCAGCAGTTTGAAGGGATGGAGCTCCTACGAGCAGTACTTC. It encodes CASSLKGWSSYEQYF.

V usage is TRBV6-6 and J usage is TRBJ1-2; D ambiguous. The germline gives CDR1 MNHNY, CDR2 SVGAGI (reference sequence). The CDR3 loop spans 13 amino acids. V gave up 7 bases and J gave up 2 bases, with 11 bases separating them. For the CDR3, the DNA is TGTGCCAGCAATCACATCGAGAACTATGGCTACACCTTC. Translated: CASNHIENYGYTF.